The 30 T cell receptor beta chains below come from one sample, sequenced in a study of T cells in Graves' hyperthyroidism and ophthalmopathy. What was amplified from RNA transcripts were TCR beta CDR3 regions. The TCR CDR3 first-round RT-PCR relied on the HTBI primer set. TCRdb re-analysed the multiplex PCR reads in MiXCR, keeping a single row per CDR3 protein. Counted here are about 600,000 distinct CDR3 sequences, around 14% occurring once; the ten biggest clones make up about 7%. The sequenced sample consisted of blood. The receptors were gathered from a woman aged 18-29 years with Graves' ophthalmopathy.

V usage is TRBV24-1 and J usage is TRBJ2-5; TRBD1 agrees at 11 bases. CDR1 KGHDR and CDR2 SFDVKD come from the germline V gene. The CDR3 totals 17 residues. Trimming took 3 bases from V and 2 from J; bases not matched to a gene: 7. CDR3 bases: TGTGCCACCAGTGATCCCGGACAGGGGGCTGGTCAAGAGACCCAGTACTTC. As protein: CATSDPGQGAGQETQYF.

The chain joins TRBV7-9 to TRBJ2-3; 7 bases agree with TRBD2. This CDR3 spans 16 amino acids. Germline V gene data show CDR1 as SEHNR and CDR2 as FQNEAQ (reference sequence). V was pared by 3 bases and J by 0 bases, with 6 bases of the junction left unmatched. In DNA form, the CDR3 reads TGTGCCAGCAGCTTGATGAGCGGGGAAAGCACAGATACGCAGTATTTT. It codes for CASSLMSGESTDTQYF.

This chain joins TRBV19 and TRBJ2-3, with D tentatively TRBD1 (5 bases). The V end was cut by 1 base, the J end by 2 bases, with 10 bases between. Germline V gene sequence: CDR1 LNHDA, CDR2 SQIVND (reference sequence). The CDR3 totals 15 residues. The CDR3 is CASSIGAGSTDTQYF. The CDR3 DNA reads TGTGCCAGTAGTATAGGGGCAGGGTCCACAGATACGCAGTATTTT.

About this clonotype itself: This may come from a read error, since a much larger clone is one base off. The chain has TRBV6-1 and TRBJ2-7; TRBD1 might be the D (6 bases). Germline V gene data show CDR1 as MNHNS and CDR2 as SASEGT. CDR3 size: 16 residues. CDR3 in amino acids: CASSERGQKSSYEHYF. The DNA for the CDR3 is TGTGCCAGCAGTGAACGCGGACAGAAATCCTCCTACGAGCACTACTTC.

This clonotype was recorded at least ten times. The CDR3 DNA is TGTGCCAGCTCACCTCCCATCGACACCCACGAGCAGTACTTC. It specifies CASSPPIDTHEQYF. The J gene is TRBJ2-7, the V gene TRBV18; D remains unclear. V lost 3 bases and J 5 bases, leaving 14 bases between the germline ends. This CDR3 contains 14 residues. Germline-derived CDR1 and CDR2 are KGHSH and LQKENI.

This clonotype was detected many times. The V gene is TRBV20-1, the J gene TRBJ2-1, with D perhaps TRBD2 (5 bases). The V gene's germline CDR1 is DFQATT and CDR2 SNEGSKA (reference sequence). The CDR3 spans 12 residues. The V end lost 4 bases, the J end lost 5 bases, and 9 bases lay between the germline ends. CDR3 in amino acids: CSATSGNNEQFF. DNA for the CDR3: TGCAGTGCTACTTCCGGGAACAATGAGCAGTTCTTC.

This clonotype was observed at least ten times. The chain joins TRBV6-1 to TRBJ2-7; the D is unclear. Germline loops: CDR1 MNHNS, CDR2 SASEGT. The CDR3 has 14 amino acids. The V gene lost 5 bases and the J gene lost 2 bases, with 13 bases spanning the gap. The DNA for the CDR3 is TGTGCCAGCAGTCCAAACCCGGACCCCTACGAGCAGTACTTC. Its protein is CASSPNPDPYEQYF.

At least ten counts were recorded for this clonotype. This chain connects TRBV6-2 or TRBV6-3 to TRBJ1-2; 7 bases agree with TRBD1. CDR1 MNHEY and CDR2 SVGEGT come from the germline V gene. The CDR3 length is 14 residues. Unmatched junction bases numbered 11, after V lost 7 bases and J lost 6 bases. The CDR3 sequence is CASTKTGFGDGYTF. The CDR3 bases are TGTGCCAGCACCAAGACAGGGTTCGGAGATGGCTACACCTTC.

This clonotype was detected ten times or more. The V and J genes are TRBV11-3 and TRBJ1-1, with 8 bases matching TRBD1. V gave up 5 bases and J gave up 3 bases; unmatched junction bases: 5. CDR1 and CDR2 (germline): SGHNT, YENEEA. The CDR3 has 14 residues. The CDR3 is CASSLRQGYTEAFF. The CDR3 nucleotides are TGTGCCAGCAGCCTGCGACAGGGGTACACTGAAGCTTTCTTT.

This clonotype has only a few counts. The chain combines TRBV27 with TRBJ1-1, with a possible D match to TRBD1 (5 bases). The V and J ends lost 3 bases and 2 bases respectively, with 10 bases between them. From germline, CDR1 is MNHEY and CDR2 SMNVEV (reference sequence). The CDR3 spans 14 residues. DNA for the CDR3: TGTGCCAGCAGTTTCCTCAGGGTTAACACTGAAGCTTTCTTT. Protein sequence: CASSFLRVNTEAFF.

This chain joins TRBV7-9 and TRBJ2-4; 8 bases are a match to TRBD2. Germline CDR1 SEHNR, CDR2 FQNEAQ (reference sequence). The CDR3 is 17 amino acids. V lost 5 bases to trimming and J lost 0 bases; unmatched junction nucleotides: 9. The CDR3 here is CASSARLAPIAKNIQYF. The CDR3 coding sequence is TGTGCCAGCAGCGCCAGACTAGCGCCCATAGCCAAAAACATTCAGTACTTC.

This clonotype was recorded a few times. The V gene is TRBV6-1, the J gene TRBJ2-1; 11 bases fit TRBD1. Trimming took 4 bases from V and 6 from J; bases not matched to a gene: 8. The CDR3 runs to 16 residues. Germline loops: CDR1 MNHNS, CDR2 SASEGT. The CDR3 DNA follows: TGTGCCAGCAGTGTATTATGGACAGGGGGCTTCAATGAGCAGTTCTTC. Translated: CASSVLWTGGFNEQFF.

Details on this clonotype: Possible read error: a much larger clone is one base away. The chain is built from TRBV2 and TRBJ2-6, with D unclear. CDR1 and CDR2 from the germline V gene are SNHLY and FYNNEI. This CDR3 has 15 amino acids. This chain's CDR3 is CASSEGQATASVLTF. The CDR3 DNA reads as TGTGCCAGCAGTGAAGGGCAGGCAACGGCCAGCGTCCTGACTTTC.

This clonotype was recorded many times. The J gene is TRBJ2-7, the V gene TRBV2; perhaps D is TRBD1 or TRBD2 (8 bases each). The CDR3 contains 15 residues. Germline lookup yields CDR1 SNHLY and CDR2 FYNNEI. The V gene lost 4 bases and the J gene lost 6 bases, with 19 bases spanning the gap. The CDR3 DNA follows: TGTGCCAGCAGTGTGGACAGGGTTAGCGGGATCGAGCAGTACTTC. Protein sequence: CASSVDRVSGIEQYF.

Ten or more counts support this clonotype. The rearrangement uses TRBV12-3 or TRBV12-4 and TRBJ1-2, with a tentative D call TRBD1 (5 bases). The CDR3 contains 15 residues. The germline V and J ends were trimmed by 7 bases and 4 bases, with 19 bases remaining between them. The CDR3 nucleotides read TGTGCCAGCACCCCTGCAGGACAACTTTTCTATGGCTACACCTTC. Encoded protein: CASTPAGQLFYGYTF.

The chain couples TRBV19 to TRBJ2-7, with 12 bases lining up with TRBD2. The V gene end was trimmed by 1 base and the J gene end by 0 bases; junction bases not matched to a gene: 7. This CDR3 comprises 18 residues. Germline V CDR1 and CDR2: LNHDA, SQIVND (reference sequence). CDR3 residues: CASSIGLAGAQVSYEQYF. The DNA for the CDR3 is TGTGCCAGTAGTATAGGACTAGCGGGAGCTCAAGTCTCCTACGAGCAGTACTTC.

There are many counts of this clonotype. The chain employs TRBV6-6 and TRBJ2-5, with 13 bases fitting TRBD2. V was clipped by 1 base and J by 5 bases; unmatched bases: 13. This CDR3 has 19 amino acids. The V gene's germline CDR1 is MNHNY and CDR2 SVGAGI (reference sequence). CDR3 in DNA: TGTGCCAGCAGTTACTTGAGGACTAGCGGGAGTGGAATCCTGGAGACCCAGTACTTC. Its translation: CASSYLRTSGSGILETQYF.

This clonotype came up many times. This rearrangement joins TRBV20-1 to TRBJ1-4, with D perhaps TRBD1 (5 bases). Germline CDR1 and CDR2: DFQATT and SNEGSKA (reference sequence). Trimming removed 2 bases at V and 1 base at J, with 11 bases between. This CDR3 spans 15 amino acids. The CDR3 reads CSARHPTVTNEKLFF. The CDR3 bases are TGCAGTGCTAGACATCCGACAGTAACTAATGAAAAACTGTTTTTT.

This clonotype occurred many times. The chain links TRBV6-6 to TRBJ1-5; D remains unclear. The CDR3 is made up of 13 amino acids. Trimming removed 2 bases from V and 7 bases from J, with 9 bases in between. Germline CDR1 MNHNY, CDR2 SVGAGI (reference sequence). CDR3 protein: CASSYAKEQPQHF. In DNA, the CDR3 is TGTGCCAGCAGTTACGCGAAGGAGCAGCCCCAGCATTTT.

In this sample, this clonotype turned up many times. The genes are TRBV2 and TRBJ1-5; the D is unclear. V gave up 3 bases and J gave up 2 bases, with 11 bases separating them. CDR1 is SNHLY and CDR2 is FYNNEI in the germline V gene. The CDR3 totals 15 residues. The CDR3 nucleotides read TGTGCCAGCAGTGAGGACGGTTTGGGCAATCAGCCCCAGCATTTT. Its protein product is CASSEDGLGNQPQHF.

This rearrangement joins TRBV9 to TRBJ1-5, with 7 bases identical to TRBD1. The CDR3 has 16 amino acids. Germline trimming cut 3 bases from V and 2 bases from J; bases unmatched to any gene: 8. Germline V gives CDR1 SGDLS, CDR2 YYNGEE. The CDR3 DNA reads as TGTGCCAGCAGCGGGGAAGGGGGCGCGGGCAATCAGCCCCAGCATTTT. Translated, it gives CASSGEGGAGNQPQHF.

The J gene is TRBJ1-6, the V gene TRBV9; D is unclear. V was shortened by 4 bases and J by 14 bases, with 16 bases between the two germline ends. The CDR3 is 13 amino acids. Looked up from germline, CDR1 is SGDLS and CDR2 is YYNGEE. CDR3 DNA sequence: TGTGCCAGCAGCCCCGATAATTTCGAGGCCCTCCACTTT. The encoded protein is CASSPDNFEALHF. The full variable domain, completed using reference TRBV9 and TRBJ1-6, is DSGVTQTPKHLITATGQRVTLRCSPRSGDLSVYWYQQSLDQGLQFLIQYYNGEERAKGNILERFSAQQFPDLHSELNLSSLELGDSALYFCASSPDNFEALHFGNGTRLTVT.

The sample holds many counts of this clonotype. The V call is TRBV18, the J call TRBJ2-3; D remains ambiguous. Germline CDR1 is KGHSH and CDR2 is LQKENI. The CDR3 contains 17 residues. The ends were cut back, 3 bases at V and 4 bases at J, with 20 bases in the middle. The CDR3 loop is CASSPRASKGGADTQYF. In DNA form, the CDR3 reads TGTGCCAGCTCACCCCGGGCCTCGAAGGGTGGGGCAGATACGCAGTATTTT. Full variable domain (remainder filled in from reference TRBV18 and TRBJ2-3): NAGVMQNPRHLVRRRGQEARLRCSPMKGHSHVYWYRQLPEEGLKFMVYLQKENIIDESGMPKERFSAEFPKEGPSILRIQQVVRGDSAAYFCASSPRASKGGADTQYFGPGTRLTVL.

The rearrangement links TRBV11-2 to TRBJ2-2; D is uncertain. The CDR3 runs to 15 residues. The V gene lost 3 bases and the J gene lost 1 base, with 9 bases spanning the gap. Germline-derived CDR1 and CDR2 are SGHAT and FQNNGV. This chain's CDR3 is CASSFPKENTGELFF. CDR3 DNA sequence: TGTGCCAGCAGCTTCCCCAAGGAGAACACCGGGGAGCTGTTTTTT.

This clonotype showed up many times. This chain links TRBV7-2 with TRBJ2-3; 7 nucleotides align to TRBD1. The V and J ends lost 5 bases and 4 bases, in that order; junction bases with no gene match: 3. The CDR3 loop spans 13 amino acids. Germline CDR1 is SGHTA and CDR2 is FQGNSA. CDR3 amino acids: CASSIDRADTQYF. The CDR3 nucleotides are TGTGCCAGCAGCATTGACAGGGCAGATACGCAGTATTTT.

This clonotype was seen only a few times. The CDR3 protein is CASSSRQGVNGGELFF. The CDR3 DNA follows: TGTGCCAGCAGCTCCAGACAGGGAGTCAATGGCGGGGAGCTGTTTTTT. The genes are TRBV9 and TRBJ2-2, with 7 bases aligning to TRBD1. V dropped 4 bases and J dropped 7; count of bases not matched to a gene: 13. This CDR3 has 16 amino acids. The germline V gene encodes CDR1 SGDLS and CDR2 YYNGEE.

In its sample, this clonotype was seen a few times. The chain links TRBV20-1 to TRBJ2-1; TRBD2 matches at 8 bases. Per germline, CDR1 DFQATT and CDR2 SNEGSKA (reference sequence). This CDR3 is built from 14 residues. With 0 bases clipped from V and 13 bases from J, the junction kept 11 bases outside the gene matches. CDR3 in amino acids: CSARDGSGRYPQFF. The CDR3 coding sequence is TGCAGTGCTAGAGATGGGAGCGGGAGATACCCCCAGTTCTTC.

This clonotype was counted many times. CDR3 region: CASSPPQLVGETQYF. The CDR3 DNA reads as TGTGCCAGCAGCCCCCCGCAACTAGTCGGGGAGACCCAGTACTTC. The gene calls are TRBV7-9 and TRBJ2-5; D is perhaps TRBD2 (5 bases). Germline lookup yields CDR1 SEHNR and CDR2 FQNEAQ (reference sequence). The length of the CDR3 is 15 residues. Trimming removed 5 bases at V and 5 bases at J, with 18 bases between.

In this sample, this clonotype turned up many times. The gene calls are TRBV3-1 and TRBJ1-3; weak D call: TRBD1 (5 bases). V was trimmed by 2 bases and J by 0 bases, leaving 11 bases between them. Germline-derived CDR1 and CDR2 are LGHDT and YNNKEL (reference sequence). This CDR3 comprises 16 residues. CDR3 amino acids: CASSQPGRVSGNTIYF. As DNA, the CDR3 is TGTGCCAGCAGCCAACCGGGACGCGTCTCTGGAAACACCATATATTTT.

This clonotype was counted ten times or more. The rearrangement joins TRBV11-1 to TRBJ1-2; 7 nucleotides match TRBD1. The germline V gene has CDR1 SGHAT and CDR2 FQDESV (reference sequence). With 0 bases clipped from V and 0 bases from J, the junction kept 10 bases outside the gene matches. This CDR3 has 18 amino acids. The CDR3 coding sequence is TGTGCCAGCAGCTTAGCGATCCCGCGGACAGGAGCTAACTATGGCTACACCTTC. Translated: CASSLAIPRTGANYGYTF.